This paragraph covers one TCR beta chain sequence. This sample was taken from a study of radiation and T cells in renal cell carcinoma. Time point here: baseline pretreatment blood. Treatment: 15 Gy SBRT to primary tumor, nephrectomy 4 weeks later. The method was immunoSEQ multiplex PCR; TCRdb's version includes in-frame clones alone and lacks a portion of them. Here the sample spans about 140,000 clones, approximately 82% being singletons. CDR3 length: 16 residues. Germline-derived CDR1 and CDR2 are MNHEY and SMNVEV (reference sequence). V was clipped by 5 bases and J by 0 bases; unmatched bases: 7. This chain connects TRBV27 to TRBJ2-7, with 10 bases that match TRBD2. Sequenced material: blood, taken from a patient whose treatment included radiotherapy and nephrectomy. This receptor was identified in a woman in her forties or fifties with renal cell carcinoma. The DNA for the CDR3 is TGTGCCAGCAGTAGGGCTCTAGCGGGGGTCTCCTACGAGCAGTACTTC. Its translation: CASSRALAGVSYEQYF.